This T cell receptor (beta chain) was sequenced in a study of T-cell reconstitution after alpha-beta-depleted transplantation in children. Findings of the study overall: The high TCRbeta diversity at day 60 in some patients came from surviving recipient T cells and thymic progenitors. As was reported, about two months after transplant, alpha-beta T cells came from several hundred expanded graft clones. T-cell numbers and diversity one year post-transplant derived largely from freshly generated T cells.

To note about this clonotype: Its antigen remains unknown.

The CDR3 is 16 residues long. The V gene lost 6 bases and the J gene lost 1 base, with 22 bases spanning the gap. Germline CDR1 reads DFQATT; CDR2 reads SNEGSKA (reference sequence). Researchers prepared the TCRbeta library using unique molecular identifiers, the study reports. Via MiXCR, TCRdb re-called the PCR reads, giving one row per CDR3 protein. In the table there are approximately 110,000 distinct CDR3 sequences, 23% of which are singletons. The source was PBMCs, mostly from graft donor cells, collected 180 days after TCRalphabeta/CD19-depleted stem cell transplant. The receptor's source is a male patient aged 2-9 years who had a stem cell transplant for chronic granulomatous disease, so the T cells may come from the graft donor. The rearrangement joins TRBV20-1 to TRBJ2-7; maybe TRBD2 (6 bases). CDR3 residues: CSATGDLPGVSYEQYF. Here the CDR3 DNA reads TGCAGTGCCACGGGGGACCTACCGGGGGTTTCCTACGAGCAGTACTTC.